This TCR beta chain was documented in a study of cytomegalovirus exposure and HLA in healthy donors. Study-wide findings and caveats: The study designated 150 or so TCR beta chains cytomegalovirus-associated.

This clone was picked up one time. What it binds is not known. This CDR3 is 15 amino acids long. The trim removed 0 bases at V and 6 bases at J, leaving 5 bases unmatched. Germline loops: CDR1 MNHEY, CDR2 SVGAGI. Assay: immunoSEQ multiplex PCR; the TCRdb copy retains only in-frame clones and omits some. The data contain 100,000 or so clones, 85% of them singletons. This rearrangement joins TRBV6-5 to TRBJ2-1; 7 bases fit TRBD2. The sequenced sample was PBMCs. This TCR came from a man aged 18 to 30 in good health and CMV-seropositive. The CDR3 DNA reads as TGTGCCAGCAGTTACTCACCTAGCGGACGCAATGAGCAGTTCTTC. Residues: CASSYSPSGRNEQFF.